These T cell receptor beta chains were read from a single sample in a study of CD8 T cells in ankylosing spondylitis. TCRdb re-called the 5' RACE reads with MiXCR, one entry per CDR3 protein. The sample consists of a few hundred thousand distinct CDR3 sequences, roughly 10% of them appearing once. The source material was blood, either unsorted or a sorted T cell fraction (not recorded which). These receptor sequences come from a male donor with ankylosing spondylitis or in good health (not recorded which). Both conserved end residues are part of each CDR3. The order of the fields is clone size, V gene, D gene, J gene, CDR3 protein, CDR3 DNA. The D gene is left open where the match is weak. Expanded clones get a size class; other rows say once, few or many, or leave the size out.

clone_size: many; v_call: TRBV12-3/TRBV12-4; d_call: .; j_call: TRBJ2-1; cdr3_aa: CASSPYWINEQFF; cdr3_nt: TGTGCCAGCAGTCCCTATTGGATAAATGAGCAGTTCTTC
clone_size: many; v_call: TRBV4-2; d_call: TRBD2; j_call: TRBJ2-1; cdr3_aa: CASSQDLRLAGIDEQFF; cdr3_nt: TGTGCCAGCAGCCAAGATCTAAGACTAGCGGGAATCGATGAGCAGTTCTTC
clone_size: few; v_call: TRBV12-3/TRBV12-4; d_call: .; j_call: TRBJ1-1; cdr3_aa: CASSLQTEAFF; cdr3_nt: TGTGCCAGCAGCCTGCAGACTGAAGCTTTCTTT
clone_size: .; v_call: TRBV28; d_call: .; j_call: TRBJ1-1; cdr3_aa: CASRQPGANTEAFF; cdr3_nt: TGTGCCAGCAGGCAACCGGGAGCGAACACTGAAGCTTTCTTT
clone_size: many; v_call: TRBV5-1; d_call: TRBD2; j_call: TRBJ2-1; cdr3_aa: CASSPTSGRALRQFF; cdr3_nt: TGCGCCAGCAGCCCAACTAGCGGGAGGGCCTTACGACAGTTCTTC
clone_size: .; v_call: TRBV3-1; d_call: .; j_call: TRBJ1-2; cdr3_aa: CASSQVGGTGYTF; cdr3_nt: TGTGCCAGCAGCCAAGTCGGGGGTACTGGCTACACCTTC
clone_size: many; v_call: TRBV12-3/TRBV12-4; d_call: .; j_call: TRBJ1-1; cdr3_aa: CASSSGRVNTEAFF; cdr3_nt: TGTGCCAGCAGTTCGGGACGGGTGAACACTGAAGCTTTCTTT
clone_size: .; v_call: TRBV3-1; d_call: TRBD2; j_call: TRBJ2-3; cdr3_aa: CASSPGGLHTQYF; cdr3_nt: TGTGCCAGCAGCCCGGGGGGGTTGCATACGCAGTATTTT
clone_size: many; v_call: TRBV5-5; d_call: .; j_call: TRBJ1-1; cdr3_aa: CASSGEGSGKTEAFF; cdr3_nt: TGTGCCAGCAGCGGAGAAGGCTCGGGGAAAACTGAAGCTTTCTTT
clone_size: few; v_call: TRBV10-1; d_call: .; j_call: TRBJ2-3; cdr3_aa: CASSESATGRVGTDTQYF; cdr3_nt: TGCGCCAGCAGTGAGTCGGCGACAGGGAGGGTGGGCACAGATACGCAGTATTTT
clone_size: .; v_call: TRBV20-1; d_call: .; j_call: TRBJ1-1; cdr3_aa: CSAGSRMNTEAFF; cdr3_nt: TGCAGTGCCGGTTCCAGAATGAACACTGAAGCTTTCTTT
clone_size: few; v_call: TRBV7-7; d_call: TRBD2; j_call: TRBJ2-1; cdr3_aa: CASSLLAGQYNEQFF; cdr3_nt: TGTGCCAGCAGCTTGCTAGCGGGACAATACAATGAGCAGTTCTTC
clone_size: .; v_call: TRBV28; d_call: .; j_call: TRBJ1-5; cdr3_aa: CASSLVQREKPQHF; cdr3_nt: TGTGCCAGCAGTTTAGTCCAGCGGGAGAAGCCCCAGCATTTT
clone_size: many; v_call: TRBV12-3/TRBV12-4; d_call: .; j_call: TRBJ2-5; cdr3_aa: CASSLTASQETQYF; cdr3_nt: TGTGCCAGCAGTCTGACAGCATCTCAAGAGACCCAGTACTTC
clone_size: many; v_call: TRBV21-1; d_call: .; j_call: TRBJ2-2; cdr3_aa: CASTPGPGGRNTGELFF; cdr3_nt: TGTGCCAGCACCCCGGGACCTGGCGGGAGAAACACCGGGGAGCTGTTTTTT
clone_size: few; v_call: TRBV5-1; d_call: TRBD1; j_call: TRBJ1-5; cdr3_aa: CASSLAGTGGNYSNQPQHF; cdr3_nt: TGCGCCAGCAGCTTGGCCGGGACAGGAGGGAACTATAGCAATCAGCCCCAGCATTTT
clone_size: few; v_call: TRBV6-1; d_call: TRBD1; j_call: TRBJ2-1; cdr3_aa: CASGPGQGMNEQFF; cdr3_nt: TGTGCCAGCGGGCCGGGACAGGGAATGAATGAGCAGTTCTTC
clone_size: many; v_call: TRBV5-1; d_call: TRBD2; j_call: TRBJ2-1; cdr3_aa: CASSSGGSGRDNEQFF; cdr3_nt: TGCGCCAGCAGCTCGGGAGGTAGCGGGAGGGATAATGAGCAGTTCTTC
clone_size: few; v_call: TRBV28; d_call: TRBD1; j_call: TRBJ2-1; cdr3_aa: CASTNPGDRVPYNEQFF; cdr3_nt: TGTGCCAGCACCAACCCGGGGGACAGGGTTCCCTACAATGAGCAGTTCTTC
clone_size: many; v_call: TRBV11-2; d_call: TRBD1; j_call: TRBJ2-3; cdr3_aa: CASSLTAGQGQVPQYF; cdr3_nt: TGTGCCAGCAGCTTAACCGCGGGACAGGGCCAAGTTCCGCAGTATTTT
clone_size: .; v_call: TRBV12-3/TRBV12-4; d_call: TRBD1; j_call: TRBJ2-3; cdr3_aa: CASSNRGPYGTDTQYF; cdr3_nt: TGTGCCAGCAGTAACAGGGGGCCCTACGGCACAGATACGCAGTATTTT
clone_size: few; v_call: TRBV7-6; d_call: .; j_call: TRBJ2-5; cdr3_aa: CASIGWAQYF; cdr3_nt: TGTGCCAGCATCGGTTGGGCCCAGTACTTC
clone_size: many; v_call: TRBV5-1; d_call: .; j_call: TRBJ1-2; cdr3_aa: CASSLNEYGYTF; cdr3_nt: TGCGCCAGCAGCTTGAATGAATATGGCTACACCTTC
clone_size: few; v_call: TRBV29-1; d_call: .; j_call: TRBJ1-3; cdr3_aa: CSVLTASGNTIYF; cdr3_nt: TGCAGCGTTCTGACAGCCTCTGGAAACACCATATATTTT
clone_size: many; v_call: TRBV12-5; d_call: TRBD1; j_call: TRBJ2-5; cdr3_aa: CASGLIQGPPYF; cdr3_nt: TGTGCTAGTGGTTTGATACAGGGGCCTCCATACTTC
clone_size: many; v_call: TRBV6-1; d_call: .; j_call: TRBJ2-1; cdr3_aa: CASSPWLAESYNEQFF; cdr3_nt: TGTGCCAGCAGTCCGTGGTTAGCGGAATCCTACAATGAGCAGTTCTTC
clone_size: many; v_call: TRBV5-1; d_call: .; j_call: TRBJ2-1; cdr3_aa: CASSLGPGYNEQFF; cdr3_nt: TGCGCCAGCAGCTTGGGTCCGGGATACAATGAGCAGTTCTTC
clone_size: many; v_call: TRBV6-1; d_call: .; j_call: TRBJ2-3; cdr3_aa: CASSPRGGGNTDTQYF; cdr3_nt: TGTGCCAGCAGTCCCCGGGGAGGGGGAAACACAGATACGCAGTATTTT
clone_size: many; v_call: TRBV15; d_call: TRBD2; j_call: TRBJ2-1; cdr3_aa: CATSREGLAGEQFF; cdr3_nt: TGTGCCACCAGCAGAGAAGGACTAGCGGGAGAGCAGTTCTTC
clone_size: many; v_call: TRBV29-1; d_call: .; j_call: TRBJ2-5; cdr3_aa: CSVVWGRETQYF; cdr3_nt: TGCAGCGTTGTGTGGGGGAGAGAGACCCAGTACTTC
clone_size: .; v_call: TRBV12-3/TRBV12-4; d_call: .; j_call: TRBJ2-2; cdr3_aa: CASSLGRRGAGPGELFF; cdr3_nt: TGTGCCAGCAGTTTAGGGAGGAGAGGGGCTGGTCCCGGGGAGCTGTTTTTT
clone_size: .; v_call: TRBV5-1; d_call: .; j_call: TRBJ1-1; cdr3_aa: CVSTKGGDGTEAFF; cdr3_nt: TGCGTCAGCACCAAAGGGGGGGATGGCACTGAAGCTTTCTTT
clone_size: few; v_call: TRBV5-1; d_call: TRBD2; j_call: TRBJ2-4; cdr3_aa: CASRFGTSGKAKNIQYF; cdr3_nt: TGCGCCAGCAGGTTCGGGACTAGCGGAAAAGCCAAAAACATTCAGTACTTC
clone_size: many; v_call: TRBV20-1; d_call: TRBD1; j_call: TRBJ1-2; cdr3_aa: CSARQGAYGYTF; cdr3_nt: TGCAGTGCTAGGCAGGGGGCGTATGGCTACACCTTC
clone_size: few; v_call: TRBV7-2; d_call: .; j_call: TRBJ2-1; cdr3_aa: CASSLGAGSSYNEQFF; cdr3_nt: TGTGCCAGCAGCTTAGGTGCGGGGAGCTCCTACAATGAGCAGTTCTTC
clone_size: many; v_call: TRBV5-1; d_call: TRBD2; j_call: TRBJ2-2; cdr3_aa: CASSVRQRGQLDTGELFF; cdr3_nt: TGCGCCAGCAGCGTACGTCAGCGGGGGCAGTTGGACACCGGGGAGCTGTTTTTT
clone_size: many; v_call: TRBV20-1; d_call: .; j_call: TRBJ2-1; cdr3_aa: CSARYEVAAWQFF; cdr3_nt: TGCAGTGCGAGATATGAGGTAGCGGCTTGGCAGTTCTTC
clone_size: few; v_call: TRBV10-1; d_call: .; j_call: TRBJ2-5; cdr3_aa: CASSESRVGGQETQYF; cdr3_nt: TGCGCCAGCAGTGAGTCTCGGGTCGGAGGCCAAGAGACCCAGTACTTC
clone_size: many; v_call: TRBV12-3/TRBV12-4; d_call: TRBD2; j_call: TRBJ2-1; cdr3_aa: CASRTSGGYNEQFF; cdr3_nt: TGTGCCAGCAGGACTAGCGGGGGTTACAATGAGCAGTTCTTC
clone_size: few; v_call: TRBV25-1; d_call: .; j_call: TRBJ1-1; cdr3_aa: CASIPSGSRRTEAFF; cdr3_nt: TGTGCCAGCATTCCCTCCGGGTCTCGACGCACTGAAGCTTTCTTT
clone_size: few; v_call: TRBV20-1; d_call: .; j_call: TRBJ1-2; cdr3_aa: CSASGGARGYTF; cdr3_nt: TGCAGTGCTAGTGGGGGGGCGCGAGGCTACACCTTC
clone_size: .; v_call: TRBV28; d_call: .; j_call: TRBJ1-2; cdr3_aa: CASSFSGRANYGYTF; cdr3_nt: TGTGCCAGCAGTTTCTCAGGCAGGGCTAACTATGGCTACACCTTC
clone_size: .; v_call: TRBV6-5; d_call: TRBD1; j_call: TRBJ2-7; cdr3_aa: CASSYDVGTGPYERYF; cdr3_nt: TGTGCCAGCAGTTACGACGTCGGGACAGGGCCCTACGAGCGGTACTTC
clone_size: many; v_call: TRBV11-2; d_call: TRBD2; j_call: TRBJ2-1; cdr3_aa: CASSLVLAGTDEQFF; cdr3_nt: TGTGCCAGCAGCTTAGTACTAGCGGGGACCGATGAGCAGTTCTTC
clone_size: many; v_call: TRBV12-3/TRBV12-4; d_call: .; j_call: TRBJ1-1; cdr3_aa: CASSFSSRGNTEAFF; cdr3_nt: TGTGCCAGCAGTTTTTCTTCCAGGGGGAACACTGAAGCTTTCTTT
clone_size: .; v_call: TRBV5-1; d_call: TRBD2; j_call: TRBJ2-3; cdr3_aa: CASSLTASGGADTQYF; cdr3_nt: TGCGCCAGCAGCTTGACCGCTAGCGGGGGTGCAGATACGCAGTATTTT
clone_size: .; v_call: TRBV7-2; d_call: .; j_call: TRBJ2-2; cdr3_aa: CASSLVLDTGELFF; cdr3_nt: TGTGCCAGCAGCTTAGTTCTAGACACCGGGGAGCTGTTTTTT
clone_size: many; v_call: TRBV5-1; d_call: .; j_call: TRBJ1-2; cdr3_aa: CASSLGQSRGYTF; cdr3_nt: TGCGCCAGCAGCTTGGGACAGTCGAGGGGCTACACCTTC
clone_size: many; v_call: TRBV7-8; d_call: .; j_call: TRBJ2-7; cdr3_aa: CASSPADSYEQYF; cdr3_nt: TGTGCCAGCAGCCCCGCCGACAGCTACGAGCAGTACTTC
clone_size: many; v_call: TRBV9; d_call: .; j_call: TRBJ2-7; cdr3_aa: CASSYGGAAAYEQYF; cdr3_nt: TGTGCCAGCAGCTATGGGGGAGCGGCAGCCTACGAGCAGTACTTC
clone_size: many; v_call: TRBV12-3/TRBV12-4; d_call: .; j_call: TRBJ1-5; cdr3_aa: CASSYWVPPQHF; cdr3_nt: TGTGCCAGCAGTTATTGGGTCCCGCCCCAGCATTTT
clone_size: many; v_call: TRBV24-1; d_call: TRBD2; j_call: TRBJ2-1; cdr3_aa: CATSDRTSGEYNEQFF; cdr3_nt: TGTGCCACCAGTGATCGGACTAGCGGGGAATACAATGAGCAGTTCTTC
clone_size: many; v_call: TRBV7-6; d_call: .; j_call: TRBJ2-4; cdr3_aa: CASSLTGGIQYF; cdr3_nt: TGTGCCAGCAGCTTAACAGGAGGCATTCAGTACTTC
clone_size: many; v_call: TRBV20-1; d_call: .; j_call: TRBJ1-2; cdr3_aa: CSAPHRPPYGYTF; cdr3_nt: TGCAGTGCTCCCCACCGCCCCCCCTATGGCTACACCTTC